The 22 T cell receptor beta chains given below trace back to one sample, sequenced in a study of breast tumors, draining lymph nodes, adjacent tissues (dated by TCRdb to 2016 to 2018). The lymph node samples were taken from the axillary draining lymph nodes of breast cancer patients. The receptor library was made with multiplex PCR. Sequencer: Illumina HiSeq 2000. The public reads were run again by TCRdb, first through fastp at Q25 and then through MiXCR, and only productive beta chains were kept. Every CDR3 protein is listed once, alongside the most common genes and DNA of its rows. This sample comprises more than 250,000 distinct CDR3 sequences, around 30% of them detected only once. The ten largest make up roughly 1.1% of the sample. Sequencing input: axillary lymph node tissue. These receptors were collected from a female donor with breast cancer. Some clones in this sample may be carry-over from other donors' samples.

The V and J genes are TRBV20-1 and TRBJ1-5; tentative D call: TRBD1 (5 bases). Germline V gene lookup returns CDR1 DFQATT and CDR2 SNEGSKA (reference sequence). Trimming took off 6 bases at V and 6 bases at J, with 15 bases between the two ends. The CDR3 is 13 residues long. CDR3 protein: CSAHMMGRQPQHF. CDR3 bases: TGCAGTGCCCATATGATGGGGCGTCAGCCCCAGCATTTT.

This clonotype was seen ten or more times. J is TRBJ2-1 and V is TRBV9; the D call may be TRBD1 or TRBD2 (5 bases each). Germline V gene lookup returns CDR1 SGDLS and CDR2 YYNGEE. Between the trimmed V and J ends, which lost 2 bases and 0 bases, there was a span of 9 bases. The CDR3 has 15 residues. The CDR3 sequence is CASSVRDASYNEQFF. The CDR3 DNA reads TGTGCCAGCAGCGTCCGGGACGCCTCCTACAATGAGCAGTTCTTC.

This clonotype was picked up many times. The chain joins TRBV29-1 to TRBJ2-2, with TRBD1 as a possible D gene (6 bases). The V gene's germline CDR1 is SQVTM and CDR2 ANQGSEA. The V and J ends lost 6 bases and 2 bases respectively, with 10 bases between them. The CDR3 consists of 13 residues. CDR3 amino acids: CSVGQRNTGELFF. The CDR3 bases are TGCAGCGTCGGACAGAGAAACACCGGGGAGCTGTTTTTT.

Notes on this clonotype: This may be a read error: a much more frequent sequence differs by one nucleotide. The CDR3 region has the DNA TGTGCCAGCAGCTTAGCGATTCTCAATGGGCAGTTCTTC. Its protein is CASSLAILNGQFF. This chain links TRBV7-8 with TRBJ2-1; unclear D gene. This CDR3 has 13 amino acids. Germline values: CDR1 SGHVS, CDR2 FQNEAQ.

This clonotype has ten or more counts. The chain joins TRBV11-2 to TRBJ2-7; 8 bases agree with TRBD1. The CDR3 spans 14 residues. CDR1 is SGHAT and CDR2 is FQNNGV in the germline V gene. V lost 4 bases to trimming and J lost 4 bases; unmatched junction nucleotides: 6. CDR3 bases: TGTGCCAGCAGCTCCCGGGACAGGACATACGAGCAGTACTTC. Translating gives CASSSRDRTYEQYF.

This clonotype has a handful of counts. The V call is TRBV28, the J call TRBJ2-3, with unresolved D. V lost 5 bases to trimming and J lost 6 bases, with 6 bases between them. The CDR3 is 11 residues long. Germline CDR1 MDHEN, CDR2 SYDVKM. CDR3: CASSGWDTQYF. CDR3 sequence (DNA): TGTGCCAGCAGTGGGTGGGATACGCAGTATTTT.

This clonotype was picked up many times. The chain recombines TRBV6-5 with TRBJ1-5; 8 bases line up with TRBD1. The ends lost 8 bases at V and 8 bases at J; junction bases unmatched: 5. There are 12 residues in the CDR3. Germline V CDR1 and CDR2: MNHEY, SVGAGI. The CDR3 nucleotides are TGTGCCAGCGGACAGGGAGTGGAGCCCCAGCATTTT. Its translation is CASGQGVEPQHF.

The chain has TRBV11-2 and TRBJ1-2; D gene ambiguous. The CDR3 is 14 residues long. Germline loops: CDR1 SGHAT, CDR2 FQNNGV. Trimming took off 1 base at V and 0 bases at J, with 6 bases between the two ends. CDR3 bases: TGTGCCAGCAGCTTAGGAATTTCTAACTATGGCTACACCTTC. Residues: CASSLGISNYGYTF.

The CDR3 here is CASSLGTSPLETQYF. In DNA form, the CDR3 reads TGTGCCAGCAGCTTAGGGACTAGTCCCCTTGAGACCCAGTACTTC. This chain joins TRBV11-1 and TRBJ2-5; 7 nucleotides match TRBD2. J gave up 5 bases and V 1 base, and 7 bases lay outside the gene matches. Germline V CDR1 and CDR2: SGHAT, FQDESV (reference sequence). The CDR3 runs 15 residues. Full variable domain (outside the CDR3, taken from reference TRBV11-1 and TRBJ2-5): EAEVAQSPRYKITEKSQAVAFWCDPISGHATLYWYRQILGQGPELLVQFQDESVVDDSQLPKDRFSAERLKGVDSTLKIQPAELGDSAMYLCASSLGTSPLETQYFGPGTRLLVL.

This clonotype was seen ten or more times. The V call is TRBV6-6, the J call TRBJ2-5; perhaps TRBD2 as D (5 bases). Germline V CDR1 and CDR2: MNHNY, SVGAGI (reference sequence). The CDR3 is 15 residues long. V was clipped by 0 bases and J by 2 bases, with 10 bases between them. The CDR3 coding sequence is TGTGCCAGCAGTTACTCGAAGGACTGGCAAGAGACCCAGTACTTC. This sequence encodes CASSYSKDWQETQYF.

This clonotype came up many times. This rearrangement joins TRBV20-1 to TRBJ2-7; 11 positions match TRBD2. CDR3 size: 13 residues. After removal of 6 bases from V and 2 bases from J, the junction contained 3 bases not matched to a gene. Germline loops: CDR1 DFQATT, CDR2 SNEGSKA (reference sequence). The DNA for the CDR3 is TGCAGTGCCCTAGCGGGAGGTCCCTACGAGCAGTACTTC. Its protein product is CSALAGGPYEQYF.

Note on this clonotype: A much larger clone is a single base away; this may be a read error. The chain has TRBV6-4 and TRBJ1-5; D unresolved. Trimming left V 5 bases short and J 1 base short, with 6 bases between. Germline values: CDR1 MRHNA, CDR2 SNTAGT. The CDR3 covers 13 residues. The CDR3 DNA reads as TGTGCCAGCAGTCAGGAAAGCAATCAGCCCCAGCATTTT. Translated, it gives CASSQESNQPQHF.

Details on this clonotype: A much bigger clone sits one base away, suggesting this may be a read error. Likely a read error: the CDR3 ends without its conserved phenylalanine or tryptophan. The limits of the CDR3 on the DNA are not certain, so only TCRdb's listed CDR3 is given. The gene calls are TRBV7-9 and TRBJ2-4; TRBD1 was called by the table and not checked on the DNA. Germline V lookup: CDR1 SEHNR, CDR2 FQNEAQ (reference sequence). The CDR3 sequence runs 9 residues, both termini included. The CDR3 is CASSQGGLL.

This clonotype was observed a handful of times. The chain employs TRBV18 and TRBJ2-5; 7 nucleotides match TRBD2. Trimming at V came to 5 bases and at J to 5 bases, leaving 5 bases not matched to a gene. Germline loops: CDR1 KGHSH, CDR2 LQKENI. The CDR3 sequence is 13 residues long. This CDR3 reads CASSIGTTETQYF. The CDR3 DNA reads as TGTGCCAGCTCAATCGGGACTACGGAGACCCAGTACTTC.

In the case of this clonotype: An end of the junction does not agree with germline; a read error may underlie this. The chain links TRBV7-8 to TRBJ2-1, with a possible D match to TRBD2 (5 bases). Germline-derived CDR1 and CDR2 are SGHVS and FQNEAQ. The CDR3 length is 15 residues. The CDR3 sequence is CGSSLLGGSYNEQFF. DNA for the CDR3: TGTGGCAGCAGCTTACTTGGAGGCTCCTACAATGAGCAGTTCTTC.

This clonotype was seen repeatedly, ten times or more. This chain connects TRBV11-2 to TRBJ2-3; 8 bases line up with TRBD2. The germline V gene has CDR1 SGHAT and CDR2 FQNNGV. This CDR3 comprises 15 residues. V lost 4 bases to trimming and J lost 4 bases; unmatched junction nucleotides: 7. The CDR3 DNA reads as TGTGCCAGCAGCTCCAGCGGGAGAGGAGCAGATACGCAGTATTTT. Its protein is CASSSSGRGADTQYF.

This clonotype occurred a few times. V and J are TRBV18 and TRBJ2-7; D is unresolved. This CDR3 region has 14 residues. Trimming pared 0 bases from V and 3 bases from J, leaving 9 bases between. Germline CDR1 reads KGHSH; CDR2 reads LQKENI. CDR3 region: CASSPPALNYEQYF. The CDR3 DNA is TGTGCCAGCTCACCACCTGCCCTTAACTACGAGCAGTACTTC.

This clonotype was observed at least ten times. J is TRBJ2-1 and V is TRBV9; a weak D match, TRBD1 (5 bases). V lost 1 base, J lost 4 bases, and 12 bases lay in between. This CDR3 comprises 15 residues. Germline V gene sequence: CDR1 SGDLS, CDR2 YYNGEE. CDR3 in DNA: TGTGCCAGCAGCGTAATCCAGGGTCAGTACAATGAGCAGTTCTTC. Amino acids: CASSVIQGQYNEQFF.

At least ten counts were recorded for this clonotype. The rearrangement uses TRBV4-2 and TRBJ2-7; no reliable D call. The CDR3 consists of 16 residues. Trimming took off 0 bases at V and 4 bases at J, with 16 bases between the two ends. The germline V gene encodes CDR1 LGHNA and CDR2 YNFKEQ. The CDR3 region is CASSQEGKPTSYEQYF. The CDR3 region has the DNA TGTGCCAGCAGCCAAGAGGGCAAGCCAACTTCGTACGAGCAGTACTTC.

As to this clonotype: One base away lies a much larger clone, so this may be a sequencing read error. V is TRBV6-4 and J is TRBJ2-4; D perhaps matches TRBD1 (7 bases). V lost 10 bases to trimming and J lost 8 bases, with 24 bases between them. Germline lookup yields CDR1 MRHNA and CDR2 SNTAGT. The CDR3 runs 15 residues. In DNA, the CDR3 is TGTGCCATCAGCACAGACCGGGACAGACTAGACATTCAGTACTTC. Protein product: CAISTDRDRLDIQYF.

At least ten counts were recorded for this clonotype. The chain links TRBV12-3 or TRBV12-4 to TRBJ2-1; 12 bases are a match to TRBD2. V trimming: 6 bases; J trimming: 10 bases; junction bases outside the gene matches: 7. This CDR3 region has 14 residues. The CDR3 DNA reads TGTGCCAGCAGCCGACTAGCGGGAGTACCCGAGCAGTTCTTC. This translates into CASSRLAGVPEQFF.

The table lists this clonotype with many counts. This chain links TRBV20-1 with TRBJ2-7; D possibly corresponds to TRBD1 (6 bases). Germline lookup yields CDR1 DFQATT and CDR2 SNEGSKA (reference sequence). Deletions cut 6 bases from V and 3 bases from J, with 18 bases between. This CDR3 has 14 amino acids. The CDR3 sequence: CSAPKTGRVYEQYF. In DNA, the CDR3 is TGCAGTGCCCCCAAGACAGGTAGAGTCTACGAGCAGTACTTC.